This T cell receptor (beta chain) came from a study of Tregs in tolerant kidney transplant recipients. CD4+CD25+CD127- Tregs, CD4+CD25- non-Tregs, CD4 and CD8 cells were sorted. Study outcomes and limitations: Biological reproducibility was not directly addressed, but technical replication error appeared minimal.

Trimming took 6 bases from V and 4 from J, leaving 22 bases between them. The CDR3 spans 16 residues. Germline V gene data show CDR1 as LNHDA and CDR2 as SQIVND (reference sequence). Regarding this clone: Its cognate antigen is unknown. The read is 3 residues too short to cover the CDR3 end, so that end is filled in from the germline J gene.

Produced via immunoSEQ multiplex PCR; TCRdb's table is partial and in-frame only. This sample's table reports about 48,000 clones. This sequence joins TRBV19 and TRBJ2-7; possible D gene TRBD2, 5 bases. This clonotype was sampled from a human donor who received a combined kidney and bone marrow transplant. Material: CD4+ T cells from blood, obtained before the transplant. The sequenced part of the CDR3 DNA is TGTGCCAGTAGCAAGGGCGGGTCCGCCGTGTTTTACGAG. Its translation: CASSKGGSAVFYE. The complete CDR3 reads CASSKGGSAVFYEQYF.